This paragraph covers one TCR beta chain sequence. The junction had 19 bases not matched to a gene; V was cut back by 2 bases and J by 7 bases. This CDR3 is 19 amino acids long. Germline values: CDR1 SGHAT, CDR2 FQNNGV. This entry is derived from a study of T cells in Graves' hyperthyroidism and ophthalmopathy. Authors of the study amplified TCR beta CDR3 regions from RNA transcripts. First-round RT-PCR with HTBI primers amplified the TCR CDR3 region. Each CDR3 protein gets one entry after TCRdb re-called the multiplex PCR reads with MiXCR. The sample carries about 280,000 distinct CDR3 sequences, less than 30% recorded once.

The origin of this receptor is a middle-aged man with Graves' hyperthyroidism that later progressed to Graves' ophthalmopathy. The chain recombines TRBV11-2 with TRBJ2-5, with 10 bases aligning to TRBD2. Sample: blood. The CDR3 loop reads CASSLRGGPTSGLGRTQYF. The DNA for the CDR3 is TGTGCCAGCAGCTTACGTGGTGGCCCGACTAGCGGGTTGGGAAGGACCCAGTACTTC.